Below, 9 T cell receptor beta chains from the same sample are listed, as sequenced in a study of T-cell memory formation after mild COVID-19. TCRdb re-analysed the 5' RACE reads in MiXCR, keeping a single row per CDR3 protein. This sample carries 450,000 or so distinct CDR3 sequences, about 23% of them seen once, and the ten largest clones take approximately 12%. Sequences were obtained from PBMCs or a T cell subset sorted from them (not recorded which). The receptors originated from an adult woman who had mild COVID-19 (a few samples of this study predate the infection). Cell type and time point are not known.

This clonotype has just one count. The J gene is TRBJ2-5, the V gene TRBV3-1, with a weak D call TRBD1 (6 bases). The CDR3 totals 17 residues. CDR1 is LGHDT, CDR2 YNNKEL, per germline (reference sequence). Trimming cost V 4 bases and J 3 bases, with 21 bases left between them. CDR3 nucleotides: TGTGCCAGCAGCCTACCCATGCATATTACAGGGAAAGAGACCCAGTACTTC. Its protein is CASSLPMHITGKETQYF.

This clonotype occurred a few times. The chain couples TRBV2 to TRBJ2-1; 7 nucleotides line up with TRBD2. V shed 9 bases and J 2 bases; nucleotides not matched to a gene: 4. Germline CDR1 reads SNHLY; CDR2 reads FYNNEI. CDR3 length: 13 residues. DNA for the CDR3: TGTGCCAGTGCGGGAGTACCCTACAATGAGCAGTTCTTC. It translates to CASAGVPYNEQFF.

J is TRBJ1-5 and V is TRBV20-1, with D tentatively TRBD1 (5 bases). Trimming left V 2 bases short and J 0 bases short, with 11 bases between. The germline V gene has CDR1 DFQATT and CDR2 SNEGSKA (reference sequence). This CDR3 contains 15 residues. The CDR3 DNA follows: TGCAGTGCTAGATCCGGGGCTTATAGCAATCAGCCCCAGCATTTT. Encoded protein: CSARSGAYSNQPQHF.

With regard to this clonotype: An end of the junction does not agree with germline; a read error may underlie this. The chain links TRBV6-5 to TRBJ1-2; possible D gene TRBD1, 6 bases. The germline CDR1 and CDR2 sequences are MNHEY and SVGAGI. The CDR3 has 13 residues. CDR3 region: CASSYTGNYGHTF. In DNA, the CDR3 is TGTGCCAGCAGTTACACAGGGAACTATGGCCACACCTTC.

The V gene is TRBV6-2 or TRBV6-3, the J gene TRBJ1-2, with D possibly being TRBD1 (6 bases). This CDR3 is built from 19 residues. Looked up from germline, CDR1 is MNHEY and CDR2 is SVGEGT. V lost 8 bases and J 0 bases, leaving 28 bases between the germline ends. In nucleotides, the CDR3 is TGTGCCAGCTCGTCCCTGCGACAGGTCCAGCTCCCCTCTAACTATGGCTACACCTTC. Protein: CASSSLRQVQLPSNYGYTF.

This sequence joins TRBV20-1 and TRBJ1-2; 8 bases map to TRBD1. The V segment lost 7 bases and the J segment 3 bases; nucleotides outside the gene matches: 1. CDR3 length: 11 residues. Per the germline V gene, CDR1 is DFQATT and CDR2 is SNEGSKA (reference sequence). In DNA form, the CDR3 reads TGCAGTGACAGGGGGGACTATGGCTACACCTTC. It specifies CSDRGDYGYTF.

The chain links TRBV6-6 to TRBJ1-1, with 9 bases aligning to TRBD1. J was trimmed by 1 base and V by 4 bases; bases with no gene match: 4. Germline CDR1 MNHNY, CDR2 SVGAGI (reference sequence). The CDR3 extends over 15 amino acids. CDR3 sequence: CASSLTGGRNTEAFF. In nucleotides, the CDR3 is TGTGCCAGCAGTTTGACAGGGGGTAGGAACACTGAAGCTTTCTTT.

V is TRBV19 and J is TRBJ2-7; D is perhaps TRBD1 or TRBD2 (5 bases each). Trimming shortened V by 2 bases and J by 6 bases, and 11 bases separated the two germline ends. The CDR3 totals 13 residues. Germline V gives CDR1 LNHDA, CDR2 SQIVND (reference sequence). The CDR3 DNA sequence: TGTGCCAGTAGTATAAGGAGGACACTCGAGCAGTACTTC. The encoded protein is CASSIRRTLEQYF.

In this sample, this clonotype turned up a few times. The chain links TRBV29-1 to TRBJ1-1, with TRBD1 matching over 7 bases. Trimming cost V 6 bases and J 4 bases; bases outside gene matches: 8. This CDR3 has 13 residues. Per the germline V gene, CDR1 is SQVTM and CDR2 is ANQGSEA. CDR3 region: CSVQGESRTEAFF. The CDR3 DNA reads TGCAGCGTGCAGGGGGAGAGTCGCACTGAAGCTTTCTTT. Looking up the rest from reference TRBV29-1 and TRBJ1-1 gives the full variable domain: SAVISQKPSRDICQRGTSLTIQCQVDSQVTMMFWYRQQPGQSLTLIATANQGSEATYESGFVIDKFPISRPNLTFSTLTVSNMSPEDSSIYLCSVQGESRTEAFFGQGTRLTVV.